This T cell receptor beta chain emerged from a study of control samples from healthy donors and cancer patients. Assay: immunoSEQ multiplex PCR; the TCRdb copy retains only in-frame clones and omits some. The sample yields 150,000 to 190,000 clones, about 93% seen once. The CDR3 loop spans 17 amino acids. V lost 3 bases and J lost 4, with 16 bases in between. Per germline, CDR1 LNHDA and CDR2 SQIVND (reference sequence). This chain links TRBV19 with TRBJ1-6; the D is unclear. Specimen: blood. The TCR originated in a man aged 50 or older in good health. The CDR3 DNA is TGTGCCAGTAGTATTGGAAGCAACTTACTGTATAATTCACCCCTCCACTTT. Translating it yields CASSIGSNLLYNSPLHF.